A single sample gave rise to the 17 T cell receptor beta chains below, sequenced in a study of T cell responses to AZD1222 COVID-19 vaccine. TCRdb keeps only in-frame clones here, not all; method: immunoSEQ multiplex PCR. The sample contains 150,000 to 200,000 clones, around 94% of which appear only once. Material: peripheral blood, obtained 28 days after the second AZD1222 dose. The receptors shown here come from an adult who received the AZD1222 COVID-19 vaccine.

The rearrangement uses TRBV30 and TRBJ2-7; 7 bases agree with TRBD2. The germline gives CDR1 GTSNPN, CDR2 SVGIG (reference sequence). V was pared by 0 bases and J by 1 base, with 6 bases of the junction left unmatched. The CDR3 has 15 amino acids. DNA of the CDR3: TGTGCCTGGAGTGTACCATGGGGGGGATCCTACGAGCAGTACTTC. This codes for CAWSVPWGGSYEQYF. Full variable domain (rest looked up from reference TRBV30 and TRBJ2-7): SQTIHQWPATLVQPVGSPLSLECTVEGTSNPNLYWYRQAAGRGLQLLFYSVGIGQISSEVPQNLSASRPQDRQFILSSKKLLLSDSGFYLCAWSVPWGGSYEQYFGPGTRLTVT.

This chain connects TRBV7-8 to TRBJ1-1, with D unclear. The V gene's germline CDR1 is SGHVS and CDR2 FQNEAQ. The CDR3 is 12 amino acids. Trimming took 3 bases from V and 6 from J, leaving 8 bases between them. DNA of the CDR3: TGTGCCAGCAGCTTGGGGAGGGCTGAAGCTTTCTTT. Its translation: CASSLGRAEAFF.

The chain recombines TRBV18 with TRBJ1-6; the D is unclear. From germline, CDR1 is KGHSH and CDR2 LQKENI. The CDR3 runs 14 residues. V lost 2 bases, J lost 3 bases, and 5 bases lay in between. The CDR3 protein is CASSPEGYNSPLHF. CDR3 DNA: TGTGCCAGCTCACCAGAGGGCTATAATTCACCCCTCCACTTT.

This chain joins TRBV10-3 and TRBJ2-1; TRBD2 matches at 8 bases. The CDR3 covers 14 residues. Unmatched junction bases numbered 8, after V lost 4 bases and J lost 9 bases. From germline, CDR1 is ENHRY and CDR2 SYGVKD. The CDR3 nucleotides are TGTGCCATCAGTGGAAGCCGGGAGGGAAGTGAGCAGTTCTTC. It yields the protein CAISGSREGSEQFF.

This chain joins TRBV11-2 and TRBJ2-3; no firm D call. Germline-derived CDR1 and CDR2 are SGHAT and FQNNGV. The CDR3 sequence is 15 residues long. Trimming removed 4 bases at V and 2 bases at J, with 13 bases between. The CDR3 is CASSSPNEHTDTQYF. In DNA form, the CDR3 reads TGTGCCAGCAGCTCCCCAAACGAGCACACAGATACGCAGTATTTT.

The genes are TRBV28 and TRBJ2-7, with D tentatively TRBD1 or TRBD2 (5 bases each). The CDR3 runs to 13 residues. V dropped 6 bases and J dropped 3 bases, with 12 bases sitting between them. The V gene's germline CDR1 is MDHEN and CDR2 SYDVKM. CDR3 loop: CASSRDELYEQYF. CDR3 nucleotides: TGTGCCAGCAGCCGGGACGAGCTCTACGAGCAGTACTTC.

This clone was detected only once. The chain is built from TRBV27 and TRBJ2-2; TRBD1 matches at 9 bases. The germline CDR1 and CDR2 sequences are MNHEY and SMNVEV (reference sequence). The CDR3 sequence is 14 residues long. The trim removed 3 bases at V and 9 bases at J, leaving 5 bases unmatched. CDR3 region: CASSFGQGYRELFF. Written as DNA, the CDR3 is TGTGCCAGCAGTTTCGGACAGGGGTACAGGGAGCTGTTTTTT.

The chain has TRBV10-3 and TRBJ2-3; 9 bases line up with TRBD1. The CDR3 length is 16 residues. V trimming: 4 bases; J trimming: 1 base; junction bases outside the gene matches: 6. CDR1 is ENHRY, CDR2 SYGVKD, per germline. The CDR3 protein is CAISGAGTGRTDTQYF. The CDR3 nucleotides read TGTGCCATCAGTGGCGCCGGGACAGGGCGCACAGATACGCAGTATTTT.

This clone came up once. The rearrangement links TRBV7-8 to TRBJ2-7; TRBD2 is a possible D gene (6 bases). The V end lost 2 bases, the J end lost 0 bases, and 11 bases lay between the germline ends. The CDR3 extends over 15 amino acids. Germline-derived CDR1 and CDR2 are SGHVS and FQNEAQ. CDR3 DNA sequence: TGTGCCAGCAGCTTATCCGGCGGGACCTCCTACGAGCAGTACTTC. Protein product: CASSLSGGTSYEQYF.

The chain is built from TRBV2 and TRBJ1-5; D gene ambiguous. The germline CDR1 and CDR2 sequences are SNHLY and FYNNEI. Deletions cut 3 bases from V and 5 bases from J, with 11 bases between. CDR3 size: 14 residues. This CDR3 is CASSDAGWYQPQHF. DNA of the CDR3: TGTGCCAGCAGTGATGCGGGTTGGTATCAGCCCCAGCATTTT.

The CDR3 reads CASSLAGAPGNEQFF. The CDR3, as DNA: TGTGCCAGTAGTCTAGCGGGAGCCCCCGGGAATGAGCAGTTCTTC. This chain uses TRBV19 with TRBJ2-1, with TRBD2 matching over 10 bases. Germline CDR1 LNHDA, CDR2 SQIVND (reference sequence). The CDR3 consists of 15 residues. The junction had 8 bases not matched to a gene; V was cut back by 5 bases and J by 7 bases.

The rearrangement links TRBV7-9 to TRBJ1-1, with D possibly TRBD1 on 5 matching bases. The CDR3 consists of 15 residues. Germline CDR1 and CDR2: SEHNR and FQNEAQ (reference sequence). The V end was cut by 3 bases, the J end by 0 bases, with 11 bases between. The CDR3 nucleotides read TGTGCCAGCAGCTTGGCAGGGCTTATGAACACTGAAGCTTTCTTT. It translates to CASSLAGLMNTEAFF.

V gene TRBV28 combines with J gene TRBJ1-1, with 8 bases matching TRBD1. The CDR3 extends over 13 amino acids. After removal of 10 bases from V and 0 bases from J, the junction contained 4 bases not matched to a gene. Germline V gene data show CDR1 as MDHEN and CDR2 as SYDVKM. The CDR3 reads CAIRTGLNTEAFF. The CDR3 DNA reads TGTGCCATCCGGACAGGGTTGAACACTGAAGCTTTCTTT. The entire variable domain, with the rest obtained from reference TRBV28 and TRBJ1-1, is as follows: DVKVTQSSRYLVKRTGEKVFLECVQDMDHENMFWYRQDPGLGLRLIYFSYDVKMKEKGDIPEGYSVSREKKERFSLILESASTNQTSMYLCAIRTGLNTEAFFGQGTRLTVV.

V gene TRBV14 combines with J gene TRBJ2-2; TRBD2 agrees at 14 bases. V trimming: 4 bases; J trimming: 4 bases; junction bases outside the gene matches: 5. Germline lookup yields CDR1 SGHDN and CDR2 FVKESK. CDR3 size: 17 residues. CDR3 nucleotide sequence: TGTGCCAGCAGCCTCCTGACTAGCGGGAGGGCCACCGGGGAGCTGTTTTTT. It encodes CASSLLTSGRATGELFF.

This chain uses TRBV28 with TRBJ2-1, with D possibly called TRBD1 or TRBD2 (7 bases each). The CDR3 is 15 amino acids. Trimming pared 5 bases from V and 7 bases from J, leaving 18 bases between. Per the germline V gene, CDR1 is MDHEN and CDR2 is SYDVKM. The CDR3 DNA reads TGTGCCAGCAGTCCGGGGGAGGGGGCGAAGAATGAGCAGTTCTTC. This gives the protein CASSPGEGAKNEQFF.

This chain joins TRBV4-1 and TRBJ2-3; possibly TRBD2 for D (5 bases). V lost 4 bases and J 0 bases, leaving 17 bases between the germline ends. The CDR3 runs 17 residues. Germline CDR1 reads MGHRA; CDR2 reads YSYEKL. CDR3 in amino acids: CASSPRGGPSSTDTQYF. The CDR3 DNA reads TGCGCCAGCAGCCCCAGAGGAGGCCCCAGTAGCACAGATACGCAGTATTTT.

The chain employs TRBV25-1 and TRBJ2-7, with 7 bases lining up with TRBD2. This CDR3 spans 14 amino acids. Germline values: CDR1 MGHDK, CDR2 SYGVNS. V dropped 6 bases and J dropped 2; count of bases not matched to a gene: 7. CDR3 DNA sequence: TGTGCCAGCAGCCTGAAAGCGGGAACCTACGAGCAGTACTTC. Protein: CASSLKAGTYEQYF.